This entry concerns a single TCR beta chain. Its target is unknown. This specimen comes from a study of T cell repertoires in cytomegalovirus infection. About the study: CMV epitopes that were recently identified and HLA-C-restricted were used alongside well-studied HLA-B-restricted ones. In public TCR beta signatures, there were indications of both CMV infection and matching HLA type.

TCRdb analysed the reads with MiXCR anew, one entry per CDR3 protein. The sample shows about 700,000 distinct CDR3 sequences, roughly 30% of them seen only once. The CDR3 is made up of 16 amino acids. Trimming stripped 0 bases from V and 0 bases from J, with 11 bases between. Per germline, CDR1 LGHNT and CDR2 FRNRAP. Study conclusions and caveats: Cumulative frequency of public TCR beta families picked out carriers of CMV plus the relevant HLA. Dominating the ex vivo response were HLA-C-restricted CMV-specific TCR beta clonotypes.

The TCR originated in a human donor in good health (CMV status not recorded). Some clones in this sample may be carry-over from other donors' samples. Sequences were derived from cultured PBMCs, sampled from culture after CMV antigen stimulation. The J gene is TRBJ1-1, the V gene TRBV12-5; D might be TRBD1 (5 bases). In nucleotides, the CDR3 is TGTGCTAGTGGTTTGGTACTTGACAGAATGAACACTGAAGCTTTCTTT. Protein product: CASGLVLDRMNTEAFF.